Sequencing of this TCR beta chain was carried out in a study of OX40 agonist ivuxolimab in advanced cancers. Study observations and caveats: The mean number of expanded clones was higher in CD8+ T cells than in CD4+.

Remarks on this clone: Its cognate antigen is unknown.

Libraries were prepared by immunoSEQ multiplex PCR; TCRdb keeps only in-frame clonotypes and omits some of them. This sample yields roughly 60,000 clones, of which roughly nine tenths are seen a single time; about 1.8% belongs to the top ten. The V and J ends lost 2 bases and 4 bases, in that order; junction bases with no gene match: 7. This CDR3 comprises 14 residues. Germline V gene data show CDR1 as GTSNPN and CDR2 as SVGIG (reference sequence). This clonotype was obtained from an adult with an advanced solid tumor such as melanoma, head and neck, liver or kidney cancer. The material sequenced was CD4+ or CD8+ T cells sorted from blood, taken in a trial of the OX40 agonist ivuxolimab. The chain has TRBV30 and TRBJ1-1; 7 nucleotides align to TRBD1. This CDR3 is CAWSTRQGVTEAFF. CDR3 bases: TGTGCCTGGAGTACGAGACAGGGAGTCACTGAAGCTTTCTTT.